The clone carrying this T cell receptor (beta chain) came up once. In germline, CDR1 is DFQATT, CDR2 SNEGSKA (reference sequence). CDR3 size: 15 residues. V was clipped by 3 bases and J by 6 bases; unmatched bases: 14. Authors' processing steps: Amplification with reference gene primers provided the estimates of nucleated cell counts. Assay used: immunoSEQ multiplex PCR; TCRdb lists only in-frame clones, some missing. V, J and clone size are taken as reported in that table, and D and trimming were inferred from the DNA itself. The sample gives roughly 250,000 clones, around 82% of which show up once; around 1% is in the top ten. The entry originates in a study of blood T cell repertoires in COVID-19. Background on the study: Samples taken during acute and convalescent COVID-19 were collected in the United States, Italy and Spain. PBMCs, B-cell-depleted T cells, or T cells provided the cDNA or gDNA that made up the material.

The Seattle patients, enrolled during active infection, were followed longitudinally. Material for sequencing was peripheral blood. The V call is TRBV20-1, the J call TRBJ2-7, with 7 bases lining up with TRBD2. The receptor was isolated from a human donor with COVID-19, enrolled during active disease. The donor label of this sample is uncertain. The CDR3 reads CSASPIGLGKLEQYF. DNA of the CDR3: TGCAGTGCTAGTCCTATAGGACTAGGGAAACTCGAGCAGTACTTC.